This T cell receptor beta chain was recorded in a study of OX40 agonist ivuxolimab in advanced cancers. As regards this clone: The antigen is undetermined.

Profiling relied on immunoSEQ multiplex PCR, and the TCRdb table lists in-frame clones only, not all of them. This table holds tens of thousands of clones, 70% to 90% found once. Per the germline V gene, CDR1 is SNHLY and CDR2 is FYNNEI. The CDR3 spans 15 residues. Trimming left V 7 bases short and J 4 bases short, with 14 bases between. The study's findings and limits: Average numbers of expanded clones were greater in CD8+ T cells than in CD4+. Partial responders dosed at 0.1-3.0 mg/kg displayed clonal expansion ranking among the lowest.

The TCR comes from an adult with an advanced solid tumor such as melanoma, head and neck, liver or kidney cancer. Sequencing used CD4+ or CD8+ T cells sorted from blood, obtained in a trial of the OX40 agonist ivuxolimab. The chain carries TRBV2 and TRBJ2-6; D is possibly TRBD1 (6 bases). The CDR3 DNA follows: TGTGCCAGCACCTTAACAGGGCCCGGGGCCAACGTCCTGACTTTC. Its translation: CASTLTGPGANVLTF.